This TCR beta chain was recovered during a study of T cell changes during pregnancy in multiple sclerosis. The CDR3 is made up of 13 amino acids. V dropped 2 bases and J dropped 5 bases, with 10 bases sitting between them. Looked up from germline, CDR1 is SGHNT and CDR2 is YENEEA. Using immunoSEQ multiplex PCR, the repertoire was profiled, and TCRdb retains in-frame clones only, with some absent. Of 35,000 to 50,000 clones in the sample, about 88% were seen once. This TCR was recovered from a female donor with multiple sclerosis, enrolled in a pregnancy study. Sample: CD4+ T cells from peripheral blood mononuclear cells, taken in the second trimester of pregnancy. The chain carries TRBV11-3 and TRBJ2-7; D not certain. The chain's CDR3 is CASSLLGFHEQYF. For the CDR3, the DNA is TGTGCCAGCAGCTTACTCGGTTTCCACGAGCAGTACTTC.